The 28 T cell receptor beta chains in this list originate from one sample, sequenced in a study of blood T cell repertoires in COVID-19 (dated by TCRdb to 2018 to 2021). The library was prepared using the immunoSEQ multiplex PCR assay. TCRdb retrieved this table from immuneACCESS and kept in-frame rearrangements only. Not all clones are present; in checked studies, unresolved V genes account for under half, and no reason is known for the remainder. In this sample the table shows around 130,000 clones, 82% of which occur a single time. The top ten hold roughly 4.3% of the sample. The sequencing input was peripheral blood. Every receptor here comes from a woman between 65 and 79 years old with acute or convalescent COVID-19.

This chain connects TRBV19 to TRBJ2-1, with a weak D call TRBD1 (7 bases). Germline loops: CDR1 LNHDA, CDR2 SQIVND (reference sequence). This CDR3 is 16 amino acids long. The V end was cut by 6 bases, the J end by 2 bases, with 17 bases between. The CDR3 DNA is TGTGCCAGTAGCGAGGAGGGGGCGAGTCCCTACAATGAGCAGTTCTTC. Its translation is CASSEEGASPYNEQFF.

The V gene is TRBV7-2, the J gene TRBJ2-7; D not resolved. Trimming removed 1 base from V and 7 bases from J, with 11 bases in between. The CDR3 length is 13 residues. CDR1 and CDR2 (germline): SGHTA, FQGNSA. DNA of the CDR3: TGTGCCAGCAGCTTAGAAGTGAACCGGGAGCAGTACTTC. Its protein is CASSLEVNREQYF.

The chain recombines TRBV6-5 with TRBJ1-2; D is undetermined. V lost 2 bases to trimming and J lost 8 bases, with 15 bases between them. The CDR3 runs to 14 residues. The germline V gene has CDR1 MNHEY and CDR2 SVGAGI. CDR3 protein: CASSYAARTGGYTF. As DNA, the CDR3 is TGTGCCAGCAGTTACGCAGCGCGTACTGGGGGCTACACCTTC.

The V gene is TRBV9, the J gene TRBJ2-1, with TRBD1 identical over 8 bases. Germline loops: CDR1 SGDLS, CDR2 YYNGEE. CDR3 size: 17 residues. V trimming: 4 bases; J trimming: 1 base; junction bases outside the gene matches: 10. The CDR3 coding sequence is TGTGCCAGCAGCTTCACAACCGGGACAGGATCCTACAATGAGCAGTTCTTC. Amino acids: CASSFTTGTGSYNEQFF.

CDR3 coding DNA: TGTGCCAGCAGCCCGACTGCAGGGAGGACAGATACGCAGTATTTT. Translated, it gives CASSPTAGRTDTQYF. The chain is built from TRBV4-2 and TRBJ2-3; D is possibly TRBD2 (6 bases). This CDR3 spans 15 amino acids. Trimming left V 4 bases short and J 3 bases short, with 14 bases between. Per the germline V gene, CDR1 is LGHNA and CDR2 is YNFKEQ.

This clone has only one observation. The J gene is TRBJ1-5, the V gene TRBV4-2; D gene unclear. The CDR3 covers 14 residues. In germline, CDR1 is LGHNA, CDR2 YNFKEQ. Trimming cost V 0 bases and J 4 bases, with 7 bases left between them. CDR3 protein: CASSQEITNQPQHF. Written as DNA, the CDR3 is TGTGCCAGCAGCCAAGAAATCACTAATCAGCCCCAGCATTTT.

This sequence joins TRBV25-1 and TRBJ1-4; TRBD1 might be the D (5 bases). Per germline, CDR1 MGHDK and CDR2 SYGVNS. This CDR3 has 14 residues. Trimming shortened V by 6 bases and J by 5 bases, and 13 bases separated the two germline ends. DNA for the CDR3: TGTGCCAGCAGAGATACAGGCAGAAATGAAAAACTGTTTTTT. Translating gives CASRDTGRNEKLFF.

This chain links TRBV11-3 with TRBJ1-3; unclear D gene. The CDR3 consists of 14 residues. Germline values: CDR1 SGHNT, CDR2 YENEEA. Trimming removed 5 bases from V and 1 base from J, with 9 bases in between. CDR3 in amino acids: CASSRTRSGNTIYF. The CDR3, as DNA: TGTGCCAGCAGCCGAACAAGATCTGGAAACACCATATATTTT.

The chain links TRBV6-5 to TRBJ2-3; 8 bases agree with TRBD2. V gave up 6 bases and J gave up 0 bases; unmatched junction bases: 5. Germline V gene sequence: CDR1 MNHEY, CDR2 SVGAGI. The CDR3 has 15 amino acids. In nucleotides, the CDR3 is TGTGCCAGCAGCTCCAGCGGGAGTAGCACAGATACGCAGTATTTT. Its translation is CASSSSGSSTDTQYF.

This sequence joins TRBV6-4 and TRBJ2-3; 8 bases agree with TRBD2. V trimming: 0 bases; J trimming: 6 bases; junction bases outside the gene matches: 8. The CDR3 totals 16 residues. Germline values: CDR1 MRHNA, CDR2 SNTAGT. Here the CDR3 reads CASSDSSRGGPDTQYF. CDR3 bases: TGTGCCAGCAGTGACTCCTCCCGGGGGGGCCCGGATACGCAGTATTTT.

The V gene is TRBV23-1, the J gene TRBJ1-5; D perhaps matches TRBD1 (6 bases). TRBV23-1 counts as an open reading frame of uncertain function. The CDR3 covers 15 residues. The V end was cut by 0 bases, the J end by 3 bases, with 9 bases between. The CDR3 reads CASSQSGTYNQPQHF. CDR3 DNA sequence: TGCGCCAGCAGTCAATCGGGGACATACAATCAGCCCCAGCATTTT.

The J gene is TRBJ1-4, the V gene TRBV1; the table's D call of TRBD1 was not tested on the DNA. TRBV1 counts as a pseudogene. The CDR3 is made up of 15 amino acids. Here the CDR3 reads CTSSPTQGINEKLFF. CDR3 coding DNA: TGCACCAGCAGCCCCACGCAGGGGATCAATGAAAAACTGTTTTTT.

This clone was observed a few times. CDR3 bases: TGTGCCAGCAGTTTCCAGGGGGCTCAGAGTTCACCCCTCCACTTT. Protein product: CASSFQGAQSSPLHF. The chain combines TRBV6-2 or TRBV6-3 with TRBJ1-6; TRBD1 agrees at 8 bases. CDR3 size: 15 residues. From germline, CDR1 is MNHEY and CDR2 SVGEGT. J lost 9 bases, V lost 4 bases, and 8 bases had no gene match.

The chain is built from TRBV25-1 and TRBJ1-1; 8 bases are shared with TRBD1. CDR3 length: 13 residues. V was pared by 5 bases and J by 4 bases, with 3 bases of the junction left unmatched. The germline gives CDR1 MGHDK, CDR2 SYGVNS. The CDR3 DNA follows: TGTGCCAGCAGTTGGACAGGGACCACTGAAGCTTTCTTT. It translates to CASSWTGTTEAFF.

The chain recombines TRBV5-1 with TRBJ2-2, with D hard to call. The CDR3 runs to 15 residues. Trimming took off 0 bases at V and 2 bases at J, with 8 bases between the two ends. CDR1 SGHRS and CDR2 YFSETQ come from the germline V gene. The CDR3 nucleotides are TGCGCCAGCAGCTTGGAAGTAGTTAACACCGGGGAGCTGTTTTTT. Residues: CASSLEVVNTGELFF.

The rearrangement links TRBV7-6 to TRBJ2-2; D gene uncertain. This CDR3 spans 12 amino acids. V lost 2 bases and J lost 7, with 5 bases in between. Germline assignment: CDR1 SGHVS and CDR2 FNYEAQ. CDR3 residues: CASSLNNGELFF. DNA of the CDR3: TGTGCCAGCAGCTTAAATAACGGGGAGCTGTTTTTT. Supplemented by reference TRBV7-6 and TRBJ2-2, the full variable domain reads GAGVSQSPRYKVTKRGQDVALRCDPISGHVSLYWYRQALGQGPEFLTYFNYEAQQDKSGLPNDRFSAERPEGSISTLTIQRTEQRDSAMYRCASSLNNGELFFGEGSRLTVL.

In this sample, this clone turned up a few times. The genes are TRBV7-9 and TRBJ1-5, with D possibly matching TRBD1 (6 bases). The CDR3 spans 14 residues. The V end lost 5 bases, the J end lost 5 bases, and 13 bases lay between the germline ends. From germline, CDR1 is SEHNR and CDR2 FQNEAQ (reference sequence). The CDR3 loop is CASSGGGGDQPQHF. CDR3 sequence (DNA): TGTGCCAGCAGCGGAGGAGGGGGGGATCAGCCCCAGCATTTT.

The V gene is TRBV4-3, the J gene TRBJ1-4; D is ambiguous. Germline V gene lookup returns CDR1 LGHNA and CDR2 YSLEER. This CDR3 has 15 amino acids. Trimming removed 0 bases at V and 4 bases at J, with 9 bases between. The CDR3 loop reads CASSQDRLSNEKLFF. CDR3 nucleotide sequence: TGCGCCAGCAGCCAAGACAGGCTTAGTAATGAAAAACTGTTTTTT.

The chain combines TRBV9 with TRBJ1-2, with TRBD1 matching 7 bases. V was clipped by 4 bases and J by 4 bases; unmatched bases: 10. The CDR3 covers 15 residues. The germline V gene has CDR1 SGDLS and CDR2 YYNGEE. The CDR3, as DNA: TGTGCCAGCAGCCGGGACAGTTCTTGGACCTATGGCTACACCTTC. Its translation: CASSRDSSWTYGYTF.

The chain has TRBV11-3 and TRBJ2-1; 8 positions match TRBD2. The length of the CDR3 is 14 residues. V trimming: 7 bases; J trimming: 0 bases; junction bases outside the gene matches: 2. CDR1 is SGHNT, CDR2 YENEEA, per germline. In DNA, the CDR3 is TGTGCCAGCAACCGGGGGGGCTCCTACAATGAGCAGTTCTTC. Translated: CASNRGGSYNEQFF.

This chain uses TRBV29-1 with TRBJ2-3; 7 nucleotides line up with TRBD2. Germline CDR1 SQVTM, CDR2 ANQGSEA. V shed 7 bases, J shed 9 bases, and the junction held 10 bases outside the gene matches. The length of the CDR3 is 12 residues. The CDR3 loop reads CSAQTSPRTQYF. The CDR3 DNA sequence: TGCAGCGCTCAGACTAGCCCGAGGACGCAGTATTTT.

This chain uses TRBV10-3 with TRBJ2-1; perhaps TRBD2 as D (5 bases). This CDR3 comprises 12 residues. The germline gives CDR1 ENHRY, CDR2 SYGVKD. Trimming removed 4 bases from V and 6 bases from J, with 7 bases in between. This chain's CDR3 is CAISGTGNEQFF. The CDR3 DNA sequence: TGTGCCATCAGTGGGACTGGCAATGAGCAGTTCTTC.

The chain uses TRBV4-1 and TRBJ2-1, with D possibly matching TRBD1 (6 bases). V lost 2 bases to trimming and J lost 9 bases, with 20 bases between them. This CDR3 contains 16 residues. Germline-derived CDR1 and CDR2 are MGHRA and YSYEKL. The CDR3 DNA reads TGCGCCAGCAGCCAAAGACCCCGGGACAATTCGGGTGAGCAGTTCTTC. Its protein product is CASSQRPRDNSGEQFF.

V gene TRBV7-2 combines with J gene TRBJ2-7; TRBD1 matches 8 bases. Trimming took 5 bases from V and 2 from J; bases not matched to a gene: 5. Germline-derived CDR1 and CDR2 are SGHTA and FQGNSA. The CDR3 spans 14 residues. The CDR3: CASSPGTGPYEQYF. The CDR3 nucleotides read TGTGCCAGCAGCCCCGGGACAGGACCCTACGAGCAGTACTTC.

The genes are TRBV5-6 and TRBJ2-7, with TRBD2 matching over 9 bases. The J segment lost 12 bases and the V segment lost 5 bases, leaving 12 bases of the junction unmatched. The CDR3 consists of 13 residues. Looked up from germline, CDR1 is SGHDT and CDR2 is YYEEEE. Written as DNA, the CDR3 is TGTGCCAGCAGTTTCACACACAGCGGGGGGTTGTACTTC. As protein: CASSFTHSGGLYF. Combining the CDR3 with reference TRBV5-6 and TRBJ2-7 gives the whole variable domain DAGVTQSPTHLIKTRGQQVTLRCSPKSGHDTVSWYQQALGQGPQFIFQYYEEEERQRGNFPDRFSGHQFPNYSSELNVNALLLGDSALYLCASSFTHSGGLYFGPGTRLTVT.

The chain links TRBV24-1 to TRBJ2-1; D unclear. From germline, CDR1 is KGHDR and CDR2 SFDVKD. V was pared by 4 bases and J by 4 bases, with 16 bases between. CDR3 size: 16 residues. The CDR3 is CATSDRLDPTYNEQFF. The CDR3 coding sequence is TGTGCCACCAGTGACCGGCTAGACCCTACTTACAATGAGCAGTTCTTC.

This rearrangement joins TRBV27 to TRBJ1-6; D not resolved. This CDR3 is built from 15 residues. Trimming took 2 bases from V and 7 from J, leaving 12 bases between them. Germline lookup yields CDR1 MNHEY and CDR2 SMNVEV (reference sequence). CDR3 in DNA: TGTGCCAGCAGTTTAGTAGCATCACGGAATTCACCCCTCCACTTT. This encodes CASSLVASRNSPLHF.

The V gene is TRBV27, the J gene TRBJ1-2; D may be TRBD1 (6 bases). Germline values: CDR1 MNHEY, CDR2 SMNVEV (reference sequence). CDR3 length: 15 residues. Trimming shortened V by 5 bases and J by 2 bases, and 15 bases separated the two germline ends. Here the CDR3 DNA reads TGTGCCAGCAGTAGTTCGGGGGGCCCAAACTATGGCTACACCTTC. Its protein is CASSSSGGPNYGYTF.